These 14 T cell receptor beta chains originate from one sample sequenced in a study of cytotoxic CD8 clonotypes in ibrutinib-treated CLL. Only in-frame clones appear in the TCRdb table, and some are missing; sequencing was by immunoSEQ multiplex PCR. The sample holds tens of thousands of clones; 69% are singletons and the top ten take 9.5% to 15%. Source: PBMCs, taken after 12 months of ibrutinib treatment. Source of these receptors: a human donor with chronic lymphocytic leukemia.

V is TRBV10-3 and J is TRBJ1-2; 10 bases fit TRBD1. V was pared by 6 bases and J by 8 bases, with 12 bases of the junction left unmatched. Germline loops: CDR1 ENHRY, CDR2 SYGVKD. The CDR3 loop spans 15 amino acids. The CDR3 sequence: CAIRKEDRGFGGYTF. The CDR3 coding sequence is TGTGCCATCAGGAAAGAGGACAGGGGGTTCGGCGGCTACACCTTC.

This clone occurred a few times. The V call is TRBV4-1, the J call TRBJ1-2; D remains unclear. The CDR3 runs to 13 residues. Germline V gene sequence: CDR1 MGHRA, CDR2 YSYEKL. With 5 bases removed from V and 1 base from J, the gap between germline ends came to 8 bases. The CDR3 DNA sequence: TGCGCCAGCAGCAGAGGGATTAACTATGGCTACACCTTC. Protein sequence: CASSRGINYGYTF.

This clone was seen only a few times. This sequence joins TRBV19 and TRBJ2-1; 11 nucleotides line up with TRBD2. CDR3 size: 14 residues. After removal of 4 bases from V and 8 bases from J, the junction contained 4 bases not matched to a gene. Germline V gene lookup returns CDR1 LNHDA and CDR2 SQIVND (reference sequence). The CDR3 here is CASSRLAGSYEQFF. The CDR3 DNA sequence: TGTGCCAGTAGTAGACTAGCGGGGTCCTATGAGCAGTTCTTC.

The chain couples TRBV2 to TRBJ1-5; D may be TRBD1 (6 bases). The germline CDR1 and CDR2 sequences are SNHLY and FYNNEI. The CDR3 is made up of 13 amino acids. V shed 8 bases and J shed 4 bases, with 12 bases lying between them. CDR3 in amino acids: CASVRDTNQPQHF. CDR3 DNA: TGTGCCAGCGTTAGGGACACGAATCAGCCCCAGCATTTT.

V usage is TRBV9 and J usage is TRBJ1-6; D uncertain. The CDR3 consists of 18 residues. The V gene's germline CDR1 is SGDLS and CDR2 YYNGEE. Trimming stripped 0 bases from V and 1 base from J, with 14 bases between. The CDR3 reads CASSVAPGLRSYNSPLHF. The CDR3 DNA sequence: TGTGCCAGCAGCGTAGCCCCAGGCCTGAGGTCCTATAATTCACCCCTCCACTTT.

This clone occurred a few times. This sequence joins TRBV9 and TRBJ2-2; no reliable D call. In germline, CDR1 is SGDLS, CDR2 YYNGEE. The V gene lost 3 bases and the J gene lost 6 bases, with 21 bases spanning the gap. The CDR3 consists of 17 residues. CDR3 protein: CASSDPRTLLGAGELFF. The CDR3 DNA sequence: TGTGCCAGCAGCGACCCCAGGACCCTTTTGGGTGCCGGGGAGCTGTTTTTT.

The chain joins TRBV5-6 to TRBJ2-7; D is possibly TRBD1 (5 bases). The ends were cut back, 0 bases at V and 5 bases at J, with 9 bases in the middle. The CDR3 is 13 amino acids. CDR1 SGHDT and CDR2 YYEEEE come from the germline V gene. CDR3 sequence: CASSLVQADEQYF. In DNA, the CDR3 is TGTGCCAGCAGCTTGGTACAGGCCGACGAGCAGTACTTC.

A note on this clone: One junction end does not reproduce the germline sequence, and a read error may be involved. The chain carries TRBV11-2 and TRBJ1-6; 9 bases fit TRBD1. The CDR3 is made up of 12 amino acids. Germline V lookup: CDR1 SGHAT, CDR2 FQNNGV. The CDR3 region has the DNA TGTGCCAGCAGCTTAGCGGGACAGGGACTTTACTTT. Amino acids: CASSLAGQGLYF.

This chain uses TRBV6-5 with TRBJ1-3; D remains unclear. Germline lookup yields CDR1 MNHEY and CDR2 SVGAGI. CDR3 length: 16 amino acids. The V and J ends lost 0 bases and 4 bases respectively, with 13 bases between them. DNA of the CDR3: TGTGCCAGCAGTTACTCGAGAGAGCTGCGGGGAAACACCATATATTTT. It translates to CASSYSRELRGNTIYF.

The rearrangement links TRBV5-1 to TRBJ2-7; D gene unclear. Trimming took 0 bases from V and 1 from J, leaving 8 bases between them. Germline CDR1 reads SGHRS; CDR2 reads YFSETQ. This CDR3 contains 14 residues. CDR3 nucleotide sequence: TGCGCCAGCAGCTTGGCGGCGGATTCCTACGAGCAGTACTTC. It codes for CASSLAADSYEQYF.

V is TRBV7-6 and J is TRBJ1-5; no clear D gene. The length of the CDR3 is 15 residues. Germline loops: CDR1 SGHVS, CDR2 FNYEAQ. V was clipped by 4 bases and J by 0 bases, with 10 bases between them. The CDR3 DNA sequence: TGTGCCAGCAGCTCCTTCGAAGATAGCAATCAGCCCCAGCATTTT. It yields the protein CASSSFEDSNQPQHF.

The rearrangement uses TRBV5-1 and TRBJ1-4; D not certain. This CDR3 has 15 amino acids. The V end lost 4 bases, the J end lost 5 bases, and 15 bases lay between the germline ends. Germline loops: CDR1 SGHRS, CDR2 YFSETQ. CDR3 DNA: TGCGCCAGCAGCAGTAGAGGGATGGGAAATGAAAAACTGTTTTTT. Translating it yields CASSSRGMGNEKLFF.

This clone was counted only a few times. The CDR3 loop reads CASSLVFSVGHYEQYF. The CDR3 nucleotides read TGTGCCAGCAGCTTGGTTTTCTCCGTTGGACACTACGAGCAGTACTTC. V and J are TRBV5-8 and TRBJ2-7; D might be TRBD1 (5 bases). Germline CDR1 is SGHTS and CDR2 is YDEGEE. The CDR3 extends over 16 amino acids. With 0 bases removed from V and 3 bases from J, the gap between germline ends came to 16 bases.

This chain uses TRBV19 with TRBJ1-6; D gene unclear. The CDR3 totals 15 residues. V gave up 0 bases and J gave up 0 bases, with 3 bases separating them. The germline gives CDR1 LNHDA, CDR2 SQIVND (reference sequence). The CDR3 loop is CASSIESSYNSPLHF. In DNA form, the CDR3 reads TGTGCCAGTAGTATAGAGAGCTCCTATAATTCACCCCTCCACTTT.